This TCR beta chain appears in the sequencing data of a study of Ad26.COV2.S vaccination and SARS-CoV-2 variants. Looked up from germline, CDR1 is SGHTA and CDR2 is FQGNSA. This CDR3 spans 14 amino acids. Trimming took 1 base from V and 8 from J, leaving 14 bases between them. Sequencing used immunoSEQ multiplex PCR; TCRdb keeps in-frame clones, though not all of them. The data show about 400,000 clones, about nine tenths seen once. Documented treatment: some 20 received Ad26.COV2.S at low or high dose, single or two shots; about 5 received placebo; per-sample allocation not given. Sample collection was performed on day 63 after the first vaccine or placebo injection.

Sequenced material: peripheral blood, taken in a trial of Ad26.COV2.S vaccine versus placebo. The TCR comes from a person between 18 and 60 years old who received the Ad26.COV2.S COVID-19 vaccine or a placebo. The chain links TRBV7-2 to TRBJ1-2; D is ambiguous. The CDR3 DNA reads as TGTGCCAGCAGCTTAGGTGGTAGAAGGCGGGGCTACACCTTC. Its translation is CASSLGGRRRGYTF.